A selection of T cell receptor beta chains follows, all from one sample in a study of neurological immune-mediated disorders. TCRdb fed the 5' RACE reads into MiXCR, producing one record per CDR3 protein. Of 55,000 to 65,000 distinct CDR3 sequences listed, more than 8% are singletons. The source material was PBMCs. The receptors originated from a young man in good health. The CDR3 runs from the conserved cysteine through the conserved F or W. Clone size appears in some rows only: once, few, many, or a class for an expanded clone.

cdr3_aa v_call clone_size j_call
CASIPPGTDSYNEQFF TRBV2 many TRBJ2-1
CASSIGQGNEQYF TRBV7-7 many TRBJ2-7
CSASPGTGSYNEQFF TRBV20-1 many TRBJ2-1
CASSFPPGPYSYEQYF TRBV27 many TRBJ2-7
CASAQGGGSAYEQYF TRBV5-6 many TRBJ2-7
CASSARQGFYNEQFF TRBV25-1 many TRBJ2-1
CASSRTGVAGTNTQYF TRBV5-1 - TRBJ2-3
CASSLATGPYEQYF TRBV5-1 - TRBJ2-7
CASRTSGGATQYF TRBV5-6 many TRBJ2-3
CASSFIGVGRKTQYF TRBV28 few TRBJ2-5
CSVVTTSSYEQYF TRBV29-1 many TRBJ2-7
CASSQSRQWEREKLFF TRBV4-1 many TRBJ1-4
CASSQDGGHGGNQPQHF TRBV4-1 many TRBJ1-5
CAIRSTEGGSVF TRBV10-3 many TRBJ2-2
CASSGDSSYEQYF TRBV2 many TRBJ2-7
CASSEAGANVLTF TRBV19 many TRBJ2-6
CASSKTSGRHEQFF TRBV7-2 many TRBJ2-1
CATYSSPNTEAFF TRBV6-4 many TRBJ1-1
CATSDIGQGSSYNEQFF TRBV24-1 many TRBJ2-1
CASSRGSDYEQYF TRBV27 many TRBJ2-7